The clone carrying this T cell receptor (beta chain) was seen ten or more times. The data derive from a study of T cell clonality in common variable immunodeficiency. Here immunoSEQ multiplex PCR was the method, and the copy in TCRdb shows in-frame clones only, minus some. The record shows roughly 70,000 clones for this sample, with no singletons present. Sequenced: peripheral blood mononuclear cells. The receptor's source is a person between 18 and 75 years old in good health.

CDR3: CASRESLTGELFF. The part of the CDR3 DNA that was read is TGTGCCAGCAGGGAAAGCCTCACCGGGGAG. V is TRBV6-1 and J is TRBJ2-2; D gene uncertain. The DNA ends 3 residues before the CDR3 does, and the rest of the CDR3 is filled in from the germline J gene. Looked up from germline, CDR1 is MNHNS and CDR2 is SASEGT. Trimming removed 6 bases at V and 4 bases at J, with 9 bases between. This CDR3 spans 13 amino acids.